Listed here is a single T cell receptor (beta chain). This clone's antigen is unknown. No base quality values were provided; no much bigger clone lies one nucleotide off. From a lookup of the germline V gene (reference sequence), CDR1 and CDR2 are SEHNR and FQNEAQ. Trimming takes 5 bases off V and 9 bases off J; junction bases not matched to a gene: 1. The CDR3 goes from the cysteine to the phenylalanine over 11 residues. Solely the CDR3 DNA is kept, with 33 bases framed from the first base. In total, around 600 healthy bone marrow donors made up the cohort. All cohort members were sampled while nominally healthy, although unrecorded immune exposures were likely present. The donor tested CMV seronegative and was one of the 352 seronegative cohort members. A peripheral blood sample was collected from each donor, and TCR beta sequencing was performed on peripheral blood mononuclear cells. The Qiagen DNeasy Blood Extraction Kit was used to extract genomic DNA from the blood cell samples.

Library construction relied on the immunoSEQ multiplex PCR assay. The multiplex PCR relied on a mix of 60 forward primers for TCR Vbeta segments and 13 reverse primers for TCR Jbeta segments. The CDR3 region of rearranged TCR beta genes was amplified from genomic DNA with a multiplex PCR assay. The amplified TCR beta libraries were sequenced on the Illumina HiSeq System as 87-base-pair reads. The study's processing was this. In a later analysis, around 80 million unique TCR beta chains were counted across the roughly 610 repertoires, and roughly 11 million of these chains were shared by at least two donors. Raw reads were error-corrected and collapsed into unique sequences by a nearest-neighbor algorithm in which closely related sequences were merged to remove PCR and sequencing errors. CDR3 sequences were aligned to IMGT reference sequences to assign V, D and J gene segments. For a sequence to be retained, a match of at least six nucleotides was required to both a V gene segment and a J gene segment. Rearrangements were called productive when the CDR3 lacked stop codons and stayed in frame with V and J; all others were non-productive. Following IMGT convention, CDR3 was defined as the stretch from the second conserved V-encoded cysteine up to the conserved J-encoded phenylalanine. Sequences without an unambiguous match to a single V gene segment were excluded from the earlier analysis of about 640 of the donors. In an earlier analysis of approximately 550 of the donors, V segments were called functional above 56.7% productive rearrangements and were called segregating when the between-donor standard deviation exceeded 5%. A statistical classification framework was built for diagnosing cytomegalovirus status from the catalog of TCR beta chain sequences. A later analysis assigned V and J genes by comparing TCR nucleotide sequences with IMGT/GENE-DB human TR gene sequences. Using the TCRdist pipeline, a later analysis assigned CDR3 sequences along with most-parsimonious VDJ recombination scenarios. In a later analysis, each TCR beta chain was defined by its CDR3 amino acid sequence together with its V-gene family, and reads without a unique V-gene family were excluded. To address suspected cross-contamination and a sequencing artifact, a later analysis removed 592 highly shared, low-generation-probability nucleotide sequences. In a later analysis, a clonal expansion index for each public chain was calculated from normalized within-repertoire ranks of inferred template counts. In a later analysis, generation probabilities were computed with a VDJ recombination model fitted to out-of-frame rearrangements, and the resulting probabilities were checked against IGoR. In a later analysis, hypergeometric tests were used to score TCR-TCR, TCR-HLA and TCR-CMV co-occurrence, with a repertoire-size bias correction applied to TCR pairs. In a later analysis, false discovery rates were estimated by permuting HLA or CMV assignments 20 times. In a later analysis, co-occurring TCRs were grouped with DBSCAN, and TCRdist sequence similarity was added when clustering was performed within HLA-allele-positive subsets. Co-occurrence clustering excluded repertoires with fewer than 30,000 or more than 120,000 public chains, plus five with anomalous nucleotide sharing. In its TCRdb copy, this immuneACCESS table keeps in-frame sequences only and misses some clones. Where compared with another copy, unresolved V genes explain less than half of these, and the others have no known cause. V and J calls and clone size are copied from that table; D and trimming were computed from the DNA. This sample comprises about 160,000 clones, around 85% of them detected only once. About 4.5% of the sample is in the top ten clones.

These data come from a study of cytomegalovirus exposure and HLA in healthy donors (dated by TCRdb to the late 2010s). Study-level background: An earlier analysis of roughly 500 of the donors reported approximately 270 Gb of sequence data and 100 million to 130 million unique TCR beta sequences from some 180 million T cells. About 300 gigabases of sequencing data and some 85 million unique TCR sequences were included in an early release covering roughly 600 HLA-typed donors. Of the roughly 410 genotyped donors, 70% to 90% were placed in the genetic ancestry cluster associated with self-reported Caucasian donors. The study aimed to test whether signatures of past pathogen exposure could be identified by cataloging public T cell receptors. The T cell repertoires of 550 to 850 subjects were profiled by immunosequencing and related to cytomegalovirus serostatus. In addition to the first cohort of 500 to 850 subjects, a separate validation cohort of 130 or so different subjects was used. High-throughput TCR immunosequencing, statistical association of individual TCRs with disease status, and machine learning were combined to predict cytomegalovirus infection status. A later analysis re-examined previously published TCR beta repertoires from more than 600 donors and added high-resolution HLA genotyping to investigate patterns of TCR occurrence. Rather than using new phenotypic data, the later analysis identified candidate immune exposures from TCR beta sequences and from how often those sequences occurred across donors. An earlier analysis of a few hundred of the donors applied high-throughput TCR beta sequencing to assess whether each TCR beta V gene segment acted as functional or pseudogenic. Alongside the repertoire data, information on donor age, sex, ethnicity and CMV serostatus was compiled. A later genetic analysis took genome-wide SNP genotypes for about 55% of the roughly 700 donors and used that subset as a discovery cohort. All discovery cohort repertoires had been generated on a single sequencing platform. Both class I and class II loci were covered by HLA typing, at four-digit resolution. Typing coverage varied by locus: roughly 629-640 donors for A, B, C, DRB1 and DQB1; more than 500 for DQA1; about 600 for DPA1; under 490 for DPB1. About five DR-DQ haplotypes were treated as single units for association and clustering because of strong linkage in the cohort. Among about 410 genotyped donors of the cohort, an average of approximately 240,000 unique TCR beta nucleotide sequences was sequenced per donor, of which about 19% were non-productive.

The research as a whole found: Because some donors lacked HLA typing at each locus, the association tests relied only on the typed subset. Some IMGT-functional V segments, including TRBV6-2 and TRBV6-3, could not be told apart with the 87-base-pair reads, so those segments were excluded. Most TCR sequences were seen in very few donors, while some public TCRs were found in many individuals. This cohort had only TCR beta chains sequenced, and the lack of alpha or paired-chain data limited which features could be detected. Linkage disequilibrium might explain the correlated functional status among segregating V segments, but an unknown experimental factor could not be excluded. In a later analysis, 15,000 to 20,000 TCR beta sequences were associated with specific HLA alleles at a false discovery rate of 0.05. A group of highly shared sequence variants was considered likely to be a technical artifact of the sequencing pipeline. An association between a missense DCLRE1C variant and V-gene and J-gene trimming of TCR beta chains was found in a later genetic analysis and replicated in an independent cohort. In a later analysis, most CMV-associated TCR beta chains were found to appear HLA-restricted, with HLA associations seemingly driven largely by CMV exposure. According to a later analysis, parvovirus B19, influenza, CMV and Epstein-Barr virus appeared linked to several top co-occurrence clusters. The presence/absence analyses assumed that sequencing depth was roughly uniform across donors, and that assumption may not be true. In vitro tests confirmed that a few of the cytomegalovirus-associated TCR beta chains recognize cytomegalovirus antigens. A further reported finding was that TCR beta sequences accurately predicted the HLA-A and HLA-B alleles for most subjects in the first cohort. In a later analysis, HLA-associated TCR beta chains were found to be more clonally expanded and to have lower generation probabilities than equally common non-associated chains. In a later analysis, the rate of TCR association differed among HLA loci, with DRB1 alleles having the most associated TCRs and HLA-C alleles having the fewest. It was suggested by the authors that the approach could potentially be generalized to other disease states and immunological phenotypes. When HLA alleles, especially DR and DQ, strongly co-occurred, attributing TCR associations to individual alleles was difficult. Cytomegalovirus status was reported to be diagnosed by the classifier with high specificity and sensitivity in both the original and validation cohorts. An earlier analysis of around 500 of the donors showed that most TCR beta V segments appeared in productive rearrangements either about 87% or about 30% of the time, which broadly matched IMGT annotations. Because counts were too low, roughly 16 rarely observed V segments, including chromosome 9 orphons, were left out of the earlier analysis of 587 of the donors. In a later genetic analysis, fewer N-insertions in productive TCRs were reported among donors in an Asian-associated ancestry cluster than the approximately 710-donor mean. The study gave a list of 150 to 200 TCR beta chains associated with cytomegalovirus. The only immune exposure information available for the cohort was CMV serostatus.

This TCR was sampled from a man between 40 and 49 years old in good health and CMV-seronegative. The sequencing input was PBMCs. This sequence uses TRBV7-9 and TRBJ2-1; TRBD2 agrees with 7 junctional bases. The nucleotide sequence reads as follows: TGTGCCAGCAGCCCGGGGGGTGAGCAGTTCTTC. Protein translation: CASSPGGEQFF.